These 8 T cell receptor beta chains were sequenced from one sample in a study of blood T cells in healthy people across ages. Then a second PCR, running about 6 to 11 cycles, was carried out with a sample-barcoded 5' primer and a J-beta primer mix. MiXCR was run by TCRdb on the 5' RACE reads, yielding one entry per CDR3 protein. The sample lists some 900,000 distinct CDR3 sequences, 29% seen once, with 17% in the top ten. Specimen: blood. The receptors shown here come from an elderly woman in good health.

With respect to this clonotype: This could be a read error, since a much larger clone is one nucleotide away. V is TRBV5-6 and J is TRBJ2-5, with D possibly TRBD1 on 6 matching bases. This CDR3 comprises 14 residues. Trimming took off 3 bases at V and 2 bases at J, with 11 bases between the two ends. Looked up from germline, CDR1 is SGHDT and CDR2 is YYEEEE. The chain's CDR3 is CASSWFGQQETQYF. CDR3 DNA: TGTGCCAGCAGCTGGTTCGGACAGCAAGAGACCCAGTACTTC.

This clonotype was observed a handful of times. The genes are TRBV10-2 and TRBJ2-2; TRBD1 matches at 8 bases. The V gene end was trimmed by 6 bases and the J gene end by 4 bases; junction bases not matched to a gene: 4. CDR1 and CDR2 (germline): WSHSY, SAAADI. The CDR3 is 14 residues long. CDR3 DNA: TGCGCCAGCAGAGGACAGGGCGGCACCGGGGAGCTGTTTTTT. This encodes CASRGQGGTGELFF.

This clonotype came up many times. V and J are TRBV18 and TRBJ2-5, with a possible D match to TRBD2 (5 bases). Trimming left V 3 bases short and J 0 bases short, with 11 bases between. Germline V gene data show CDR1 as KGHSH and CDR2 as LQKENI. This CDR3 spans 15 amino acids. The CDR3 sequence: CASSPGGRDQETQYF. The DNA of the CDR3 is TGTGCCAGCTCACCCGGCGGGCGCGACCAAGAGACCCAGTACTTC. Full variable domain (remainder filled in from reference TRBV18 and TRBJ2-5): NAGVMQNPRHLVRRRGQEARLRCSPMKGHSHVYWYRQLPEEGLKFMVYLQKENIIDESGMPKERFSAEFPKEGPSILRIQQVVRGDSAAYFCASSPGGRDQETQYFGPGTRLLVL.

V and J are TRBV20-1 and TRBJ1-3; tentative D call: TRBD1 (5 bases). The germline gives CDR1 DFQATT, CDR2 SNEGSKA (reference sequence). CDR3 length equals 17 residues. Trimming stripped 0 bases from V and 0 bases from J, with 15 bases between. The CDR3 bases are TGCAGTGCTAGAGATCTGGGCAGGGCGATCTCTGGAAACACCATATATTTT. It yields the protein CSARDLGRAISGNTIYF.

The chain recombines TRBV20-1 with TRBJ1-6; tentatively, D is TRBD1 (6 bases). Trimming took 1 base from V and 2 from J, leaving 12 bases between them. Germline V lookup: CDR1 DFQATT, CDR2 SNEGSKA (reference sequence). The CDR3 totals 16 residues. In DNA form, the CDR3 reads TGCAGTGCTAGAGTTGAGACAGGAGCCTATAATTCACCCCTCCACTTT. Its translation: CSARVETGAYNSPLHF.

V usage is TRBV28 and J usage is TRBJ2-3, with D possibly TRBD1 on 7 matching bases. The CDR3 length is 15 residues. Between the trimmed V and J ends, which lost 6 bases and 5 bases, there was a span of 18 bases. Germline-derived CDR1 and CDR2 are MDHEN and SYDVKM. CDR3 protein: CASSLRRGRQDTQYF. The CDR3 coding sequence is TGTGCCAGCAGCCTAAGGAGGGGGCGGCAAGATACGCAGTATTTT. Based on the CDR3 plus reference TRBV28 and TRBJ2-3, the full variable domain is DVKVTQSSRYLVKRTGEKVFLECVQDMDHENMFWYRQDPGLGLRLIYFSYDVKMKEKGDIPEGYSVSREKKERFSLILESASTNQTSMYLCASSLRRGRQDTQYFGPGTRLTVL.

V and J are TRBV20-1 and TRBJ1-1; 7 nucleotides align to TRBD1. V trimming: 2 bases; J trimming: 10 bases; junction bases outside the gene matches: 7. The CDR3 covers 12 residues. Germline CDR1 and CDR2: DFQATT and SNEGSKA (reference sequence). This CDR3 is CSARRGAGGAFF. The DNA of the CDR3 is TGCAGTGCTAGAAGGGGGGCAGGGGGAGCTTTCTTT.

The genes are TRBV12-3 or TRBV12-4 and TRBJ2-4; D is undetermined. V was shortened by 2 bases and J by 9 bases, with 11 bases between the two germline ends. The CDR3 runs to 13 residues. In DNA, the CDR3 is TGTGCCAGCAGTTTACCAAGTCATGGCATTCAGTACTTC. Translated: CASSLPSHGIQYF.